This TCR beta chain was captured in a study of blood T cell repertoires in COVID-19. Study information: Samples representing acute and convalescent COVID-19 were sourced from the United States, Italy and Spain.

In the original workflow: Cell counts per sample came from amplifying reference gene primers. Sequencing was performed with immunoSEQ multiplex PCR; in TCRdb, only in-frame clones are kept and a portion is missing. V and J calls and clone size follow that table, whereas D and trimming were derived from the DNA. This sample has 200,000 or so clones, with about nine tenths found just once. All enrollees were roughly 18 to 89 years old and from around 25 US areas. Cohorts were assigned according to the clinical history that participants reported. Germline values: CDR1 SNHLY, CDR2 FYNNEI. Losses at the gene ends were 1 base for V and 6 bases for J; bases not matched to a gene: 0. The CDR3 is made up of 14 amino acids.

This sequence joins TRBV2 and TRBJ2-2, with 9 positions matching TRBD2. Sequencing was performed on PBMCs or T cells enriched from blood (not recorded which). This clonotype was sampled from a woman aged 25 to 39 who had recovered from COVID-19. The CDR3 sequence is CASSEGTSAGELFF. The CDR3 DNA follows: TGTGCCAGCAGTGAAGGGACTAGCGCCGGGGAGCTGTTTTTT.